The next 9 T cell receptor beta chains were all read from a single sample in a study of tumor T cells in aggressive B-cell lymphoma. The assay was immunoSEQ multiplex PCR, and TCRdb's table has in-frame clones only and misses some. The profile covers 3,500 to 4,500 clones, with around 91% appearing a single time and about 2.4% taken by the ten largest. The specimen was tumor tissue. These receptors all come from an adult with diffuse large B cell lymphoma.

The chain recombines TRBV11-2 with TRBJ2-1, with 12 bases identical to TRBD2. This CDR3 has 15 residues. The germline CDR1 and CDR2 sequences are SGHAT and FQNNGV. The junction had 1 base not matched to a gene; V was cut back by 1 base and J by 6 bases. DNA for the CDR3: TGTGCCAGCAGCTTAGGACTAGCGGGGGTCAATGAGCAGTTCTTC. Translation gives CASSLGLAGVNEQFF.

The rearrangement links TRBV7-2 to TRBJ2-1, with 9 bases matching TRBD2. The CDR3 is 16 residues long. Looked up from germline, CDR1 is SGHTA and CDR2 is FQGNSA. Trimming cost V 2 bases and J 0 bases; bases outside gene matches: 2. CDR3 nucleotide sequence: TGTGCCAGCAGCTTATATAGCGGGGGCTCCTACAATGAGCAGTTCTTC. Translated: CASSLYSGGSYNEQFF.

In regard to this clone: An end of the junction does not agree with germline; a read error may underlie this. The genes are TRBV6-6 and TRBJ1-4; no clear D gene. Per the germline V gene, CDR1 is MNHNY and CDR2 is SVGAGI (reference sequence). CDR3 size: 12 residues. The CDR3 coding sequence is TGTGCCAGCGCAAGGACTAATGAAAAATTGTTTTTT. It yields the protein CASARTNEKLFF.

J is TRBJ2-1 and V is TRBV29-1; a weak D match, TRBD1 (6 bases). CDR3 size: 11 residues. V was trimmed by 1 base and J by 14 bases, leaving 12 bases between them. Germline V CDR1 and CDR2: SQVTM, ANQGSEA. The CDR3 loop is CSVEVTGLEFF. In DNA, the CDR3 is TGCAGCGTTGAAGTGACAGGTCTCGAGTTCTTC.

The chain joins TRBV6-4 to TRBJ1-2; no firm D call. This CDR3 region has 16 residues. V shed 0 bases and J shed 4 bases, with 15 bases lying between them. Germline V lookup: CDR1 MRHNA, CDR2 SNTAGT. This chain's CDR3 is CASSDSITGIAYGYTF. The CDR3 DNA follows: TGTGCCAGCAGTGACTCGATCACCGGGATCGCCTATGGCTACACCTTC.

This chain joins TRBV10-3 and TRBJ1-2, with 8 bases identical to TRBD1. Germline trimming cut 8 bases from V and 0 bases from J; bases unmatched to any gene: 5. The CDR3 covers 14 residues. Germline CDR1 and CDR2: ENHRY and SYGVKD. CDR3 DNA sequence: TGTGCCATCTGGACAGGGCGGGCTAACTATGGCTACACCTTC. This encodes CAIWTGRANYGYTF.

CDR3 amino acids: CATSRDLRNEQFF. The CDR3 nucleotides read TGTGCCACCAGCAGAGATTTGCGTAATGAGCAGTTCTTC. The chain has TRBV15 and TRBJ2-1; no definite D call. Between the trimmed V and J ends, which lost 0 bases and 7 bases, there was a span of 7 bases. Germline CDR1 and CDR2: LNHNV and YYDKDF (reference sequence). The CDR3 contains 13 residues.

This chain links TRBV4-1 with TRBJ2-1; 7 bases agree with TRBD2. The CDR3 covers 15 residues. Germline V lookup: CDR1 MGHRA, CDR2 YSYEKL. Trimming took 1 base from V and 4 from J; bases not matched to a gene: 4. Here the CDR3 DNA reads TGCGCCAGCAGCCAAGGGGGGGGACCATACAATGAGCAGTTCTTC. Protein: CASSQGGGPYNEQFF.

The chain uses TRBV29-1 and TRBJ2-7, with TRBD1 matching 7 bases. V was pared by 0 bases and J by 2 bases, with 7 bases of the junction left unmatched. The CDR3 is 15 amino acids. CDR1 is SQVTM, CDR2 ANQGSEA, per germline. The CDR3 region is CSVEEWETGTYEQYF. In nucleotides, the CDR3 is TGCAGCGTTGAAGAGTGGGAGACAGGGACCTACGAGCAGTACTTC.